Below are 4 T cell receptor beta chains sequenced from a single sample in a study of vaccination effects on CD4 cells after COVID-19 (dated by TCRdb to between 2021 and 2023). In the ViraFEST assay, PBMC were stimulated with viral peptide pools, and TCR sequencing was then used to find antigen-specific CD4+ T cell clonotypes based on their expansion. After around eleven days of culture, CD4+ T cells were isolated with the EasySep CD4+ T cell isolation kit. PCR-confirmed SARS-CoV-2 infection had occurred in convalescent patients between March and December 2020, before the Alpha, Beta and Delta variants emerged in the United States. Library construction relied on the immunoSEQ multiplex PCR assay. TCRdb retrieved this table from immuneACCESS and kept in-frame rearrangements only. Not all clones are present; in checked studies, unresolved V genes account for under half, and no reason is known for the remainder. The sample table holds 25,000 to 35,000 clones, of which 65% to 75% were seen once. The leading ten clones occupy 25% to 30% of the sample.

Their target antigens are unknown. Specimen: CD4+ T cells from PBMCs cultured with a peptide pool, collected before COVID-19 vaccination. These receptors all come from a human donor who had a prior SARS-CoV-2 infection.

The chain has TRBV7-8 and TRBJ2-7; maybe TRBD1 (5 bases). The CDR3 runs to 15 residues. Germline V lookup: CDR1 SGHVS, CDR2 FQNEAQ. Trimming left V 4 bases short and J 9 bases short, with 22 bases between. The CDR3, as DNA: TGTGCCAGCAGCTCCCTGTGGACAAAGACACCCGGGCAGTACTTC. As protein: CASSSLWTKTPGQYF. The full variable domain, with the rest looked up from reference TRBV7-8 and TRBJ2-7, is GAGVSQSPRYKVAKRGQDVALRCDPISGHVSLFWYQQALGQGPEFLTYFQNEAQLDKSGLPSDRFFAERPEGSVSTLKIQRTQQEDSAVYLCASSSLWTKTPGQYFGPGTRLTVT.

The chain has TRBV11-2 and TRBJ2-4, with D possibly matching TRBD2 (7 bases). There are 15 residues in the CDR3. Trimming left V 5 bases short and J 2 bases short, with 13 bases between. In germline, CDR1 is SGHAT, CDR2 FQNNGV. The CDR3 DNA reads as TGTGCCAGCAGCCGGGGGGCCGCGTCCAAAAACATTCAGTACTTC. This encodes CASSRGAASKNIQYF.

This clone showed up just a few times. The gene calls are TRBV29-1 and TRBJ2-2; possible D gene TRBD1, 6 bases. V lost 2 bases and J lost 4, with 8 bases in between. CDR1 and CDR2 (germline): SQVTM, ANQGSEA. The CDR3 contains 13 residues. The chain's CDR3 is CSVEQGSTGELFF. The CDR3 nucleotides read TGCAGCGTTGAACAGGGGAGCACCGGGGAGCTGTTTTTT.

The gene calls are TRBV4-3 and TRBJ2-3; D possibly corresponds to TRBD1 (6 bases). The CDR3 has 13 residues. Between the trimmed V and J ends, which lost 3 bases and 7 bases, there was a span of 11 bases. Germline lookup yields CDR1 LGHNA and CDR2 YSLEER. The CDR3: CASSHTGTNTQYF. CDR3 sequence (DNA): TGCGCCAGCAGCCACACCGGGACAAATACGCAGTATTTT.